Each of the 15 T cell receptor beta chains below was sequenced from the same sample in a study of shared clonotypes between healthy human individuals. The data were produced by immunoSEQ multiplex PCR, yet TCRdb's version contains in-frame clones alone and is incomplete. The table has 470,000 or so clones, about 78% seen once. Sequencing was carried out using PBMCs. The receptor set was obtained from a woman in her 40s in good health. Some clones in this sample may be carry-over from other donors' samples.

The chain carries TRBV19 and TRBJ2-6; the D is unclear. The CDR3 is made up of 14 amino acids. Germline CDR1 is LNHDA and CDR2 is SQIVND (reference sequence). With 7 bases removed from V and 0 bases from J, the gap between germline ends came to 7 bases. The CDR3 nucleotides are TGTGCCAGTACGGATTTCTCTGGGGCCAACGTCCTGACTTTC. Translating it yields CASTDFSGANVLTF. The entire variable domain, with the rest obtained from reference TRBV19 and TRBJ2-6, is as follows: DGGITQSPKYLFRKEGQNVTLSCEQNLNHDAMYWYRQDPGQGLRLIYYSQIVNDFQKGDIAEGYSVSREKKESFPLTVTSAQKNPTAFYLCASTDFSGANVLTFGAGSRLTVL.

On this clone itself: A far more abundant clone sits one base away, making this likely a read error. Other DNA sequences of this sample code for an identical CDR3. The chain is built from TRBV29-1 and TRBJ2-3; 9 bases map to TRBD2. CDR3 size: 15 residues. From germline, CDR1 is SQVTM and CDR2 ANQGSEA. With V trimmed by 4 bases and J by 4 bases, 9 bases remained unmatched. Here the CDR3 reads CSVGLAGEIADTQYF. The CDR3 nucleotides are TGCAGCGTTGGTTTAGCGGGAGAGATCGCAGATACGCAGTATTTT.

The rearrangement uses TRBV25-1 and TRBJ1-1; 7 nucleotides agree with TRBD1. This CDR3 has 14 residues. CDR1 MGHDK and CDR2 SYGVNS come from the germline V gene. Unmatched junction bases numbered 12, after V lost 8 bases and J lost 6 bases. CDR3: CASLKTGIRAEAFF. As DNA, the CDR3 is TGTGCCAGCCTAAAGACAGGGATTAGGGCTGAAGCTTTCTTT.

The rearrangement uses TRBV5-5 and TRBJ2-3; 9 nucleotides agree with TRBD1. V was pared by 7 bases and J by 6 bases, with 9 bases of the junction left unmatched. Germline V gene data show CDR1 as SGHKS and CDR2 as YYEKEE (reference sequence). The length of the CDR3 is 14 residues. CDR3 coding DNA: TGTGCCAGCTTCACTACAGGGGGCAGCGATACGCAGTATTTT. Its translation: CASFTTGGSDTQYF.

This clone was recorded only once. The rearrangement joins TRBV18 to TRBJ1-3, with D uncertain. Looked up from germline, CDR1 is KGHSH and CDR2 is LQKENI. Trimming cost V 0 bases and J 1 base, with 10 bases left between them. CDR3 length: 16 amino acids. For the CDR3, the DNA is TGTGCCAGCTCACCACCGTGGGGTGTTTCTGGAAACACCATATATTTT. Its translation is CASSPPWGVSGNTIYF.

V gene TRBV30 combines with J gene TRBJ2-3; 9 bases are a match to TRBD1. J gave up 4 bases and V 2 bases, and 7 bases lay outside the gene matches. Germline V lookup: CDR1 GTSNPN, CDR2 SVGIG (reference sequence). The CDR3 is made up of 15 amino acids. DNA for the CDR3: TGTGCCTGGAGTATAGGACAGGGGCCCGCAGATACGCAGTATTTT. This translates into CAWSIGQGPADTQYF.

This rearrangement joins TRBV14 to TRBJ1-2; 9 positions match TRBD1. V lost 0 bases to trimming and J lost 4 bases; unmatched junction nucleotides: 6. Germline-derived CDR1 and CDR2 are SGHDN and FVKESK. CDR3 size: 16 residues. CDR3 in amino acids: CASSQDYGQGTYGYTF. In DNA, the CDR3 is TGTGCCAGCAGCCAAGATTACGGACAGGGGACCTATGGCTACACCTTC.

V gene TRBV7-2 combines with J gene TRBJ2-5; maybe TRBD2 (6 bases). The closer fit of TRBJ2-7 to the DNA end suggests the J call may be wrong. The CDR3 loop spans 13 amino acids. Looked up from germline, CDR1 is SGHTA and CDR2 is FQGNSA. The DNA for the CDR3 is TGTGCCAGCAGCCAGGTAGCGGCCTACGAGCAGTACTTC. This gives the protein CASSQVAAYEQYF.

The chain joins TRBV5-6 to TRBJ1-6; 8 nucleotides match TRBD1. Germline loops: CDR1 SGHDT, CDR2 YYEEEE. The CDR3 runs to 18 residues. J lost 4 bases, V lost 3 bases, and 12 bases had no gene match. Here the CDR3 reads CASSSREGQDRYNSPLHF. DNA of the CDR3: TGTGCCAGCAGCTCGCGTGAGGGACAGGACCGATATAATTCACCCCTCCACTTT.

This clone has just one count. The chain couples TRBV6-6 to TRBJ1-5; D is uncertain. V lost 0 bases, J lost 0 bases, and 9 bases lay in between. The CDR3 totals 16 residues. CDR1 MNHNY and CDR2 SVGAGI come from the germline V gene (reference sequence). As DNA, the CDR3 is TGTGCCAGCAGTTACTCGATCCCCGGTAGCAATCAGCCCCAGCATTTT. It yields the protein CASSYSIPGSNQPQHF.

The chain links TRBV6-6 to TRBJ2-3; the D gene is possibly TRBD1 (6 bases). CDR3 size: 16 residues. Germline CDR1 reads MNHNY; CDR2 reads SVGAGI (reference sequence). V was shortened by 0 bases and J by 0 bases, with 10 bases between the two germline ends. In DNA, the CDR3 is TGTGCCAGCAGTTACTCCGGGACAAAAAGCACAGATACGCAGTATTTT. Translating gives CASSYSGTKSTDTQYF.

V usage is TRBV5-1 and J usage is TRBJ2-3; TRBD2 matches at 10 bases. CDR1 and CDR2 (germline): SGHRS, YFSETQ. V shed 6 bases, J shed 2 bases, and the junction held 9 bases outside the gene matches. CDR3 size: 16 residues. The CDR3 nucleotides read TGCGCCAGCAAGGTCCAAGCGGGAGGGCTCACAGATACGCAGTATTTT. Its translation: CASKVQAGGLTDTQYF.

CDR3 sequence (DNA): TGCGCCAGCAGTTCGGGTTGGGGGGCCTACAATGAGCAGTTCTTC. Translated: CASSSGWGAYNEQFF. This chain joins TRBV5-1 and TRBJ2-1; tentatively, D is TRBD2 (6 bases). V was shortened by 5 bases and J by 2 bases, with 14 bases between the two germline ends. The germline V gene encodes CDR1 SGHRS and CDR2 YFSETQ. The CDR3 runs 15 residues.

In its sample, this clone was seen many times. This chain uses TRBV25-1 with TRBJ1-1; perhaps TRBD1 as D (5 bases). Germline loops: CDR1 MGHDK, CDR2 SYGVNS. V lost 1 base, J lost 5 bases, and 14 bases lay in between. The CDR3 sequence is 15 residues long. CDR3 in amino acids: CASSELQGVGTEAFF. CDR3 in DNA: TGTGCCAGCAGTGAATTGCAGGGTGTAGGAACTGAAGCTTTCTTT.

This clone was seen a single time. This chain links TRBV7-8 with TRBJ1-1; D is possibly TRBD1 (6 bases). The CDR3 has 13 amino acids. Trimming cost V 3 bases and J 5 bases, with 10 bases left between them. The germline gives CDR1 SGHVS, CDR2 FQNEAQ. CDR3 in amino acids: CASSFEGVTEAFF. Here the CDR3 DNA reads TGTGCCAGCAGCTTTGAGGGGGTTACTGAAGCTTTCTTT. The entire variable domain, with the rest obtained from reference TRBV7-8 and TRBJ1-1, is as follows: GAGVSQSPRYKVAKRGQDVALRCDPISGHVSLFWYQQALGQGPEFLTYFQNEAQLDKSGLPSDRFFAERPEGSVSTLKIQRTQQEDSAVYLCASSFEGVTEAFFGQGTRLTVV.